The source of this T cell receptor beta chain is a study of T cell repertoires in cytomegalovirus infection. Whole-study context: Selected CMV epitopes included recently identified HLA-C-restricted ones as well as well-studied HLA-B-restricted ones.

TCRdb recomputed calls from the reads with MiXCR, one row per CDR3 protein. This sample has nearly 700,000 distinct CDR3 sequences, with about 30% found just once. This clonotype was recorded a few times. The target antigen is unknown. Findings and limits, study-wide: Carriage of CMV together with the relevant HLA was identifiable through cumulative public TCR beta family frequency. HLA-C-restricted CMV clonotypes gave the most frequent clonotype in two of eight donors.

The receptor was derived from a human donor in good health (CMV status not recorded). Some clones in this sample may be carry-over from other donors' samples. The sample was cultured PBMCs, taken from culture after CMV antigen stimulation.

CDR3 in DNA: TGTGCCAGCAGTCTCGCAGGGATCCGTGGTGAGCAGTTCTTC. It encodes CASSLAGIRGEQFF. The chain is built from TRBV27 and TRBJ2-1, with D possibly being TRBD1 (5 bases). CDR3 length equals 14 residues. V was trimmed by 5 bases and J by 9 bases, leaving 17 bases between them. Per germline, CDR1 MNHEY and CDR2 SMNVEV (reference sequence).